This entry is about one T cell receptor beta chain. This CDR3 is built from 17 residues. Trimming pared 3 bases from V and 0 bases from J, leaving 15 bases between. These data come from a study of blood T cells in healthy people across ages. The authors ran a second PCR of about 7 to 11 cycles using a sample-barcoded 5' primer and a J-beta primer mix. Each CDR3 protein is one row after TCRdb ran MiXCR on the 5' RACE reads. This sample has just over 1 million distinct CDR3 sequences, with 35% to 55% found just once. This TCR derives from a woman between 55 and 75 years old in good health. The chain is built from TRBV6-7 and TRBJ1-5, with no clear D. TRBV6-7 carries the ORF label, with uncertain function. The sample consisted of blood. The CDR3 spells CASSYRIPLYSNQPQHF. The CDR3 DNA sequence: TGTGCCAGCAGTTATAGGATCCCGCTTTATAGCAATCAGCCCCAGCATTTT.